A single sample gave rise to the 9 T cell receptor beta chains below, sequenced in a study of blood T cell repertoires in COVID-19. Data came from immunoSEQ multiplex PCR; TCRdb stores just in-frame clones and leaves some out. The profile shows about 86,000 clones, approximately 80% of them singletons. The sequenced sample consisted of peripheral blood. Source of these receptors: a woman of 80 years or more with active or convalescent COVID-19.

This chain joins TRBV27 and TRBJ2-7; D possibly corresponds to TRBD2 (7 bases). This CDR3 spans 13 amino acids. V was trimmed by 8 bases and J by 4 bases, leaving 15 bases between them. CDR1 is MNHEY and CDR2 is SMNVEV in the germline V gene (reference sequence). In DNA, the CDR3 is TGTGCCAGCCAAACAGGGAGGGGGTACGAGCAGTACTTC. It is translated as CASQTGRGYEQYF.

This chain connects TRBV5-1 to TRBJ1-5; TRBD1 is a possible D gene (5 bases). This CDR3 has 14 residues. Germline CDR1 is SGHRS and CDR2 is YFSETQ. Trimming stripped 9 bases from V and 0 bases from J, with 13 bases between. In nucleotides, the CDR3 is TGCGCCAACAAAAGGGGTTATAGCAATCAGCCCCAGCATTTT. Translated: CANKRGYSNQPQHF. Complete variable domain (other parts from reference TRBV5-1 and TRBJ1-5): KAGVTQTPRYLIKTRGQQVTLSCSPISGHRSVSWYQQTPGQGLQFLFEYFSETQRNKGNFPGRFSGRQFSNSRSEMNVSTLELGDSALYLCANKRGYSNQPQHFGDGTRLSIL.

CDR3 sequence: CASSQGTGYDTEAFF. The CDR3 DNA is TGCGCCAGCAGCCAAGGGACAGGGTACGACACTGAAGCTTTCTTT. The V and J genes are TRBV4-1 and TRBJ1-1, with TRBD1 matching 8 bases. The J segment lost 3 bases and the V segment lost 1 base, leaving 4 bases of the junction unmatched. The CDR3 loop spans 15 amino acids. From germline, CDR1 is MGHRA and CDR2 YSYEKL.

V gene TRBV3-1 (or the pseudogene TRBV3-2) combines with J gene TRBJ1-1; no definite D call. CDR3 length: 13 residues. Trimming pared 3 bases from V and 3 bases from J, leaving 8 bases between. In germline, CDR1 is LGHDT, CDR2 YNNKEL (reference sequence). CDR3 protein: CASSHEDYTEAFF. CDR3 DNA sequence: TGTGCCAGCAGCCATGAGGACTACACTGAAGCTTTCTTT.

The CDR3 nucleotides are TGTGCCAGCAGTATCCGGGACAGGGGGCATGGCTACACCTTC. This gives the protein CASSIRDRGHGYTF. The gene calls are TRBV28 and TRBJ1-2; 12 nucleotides line up with TRBD1. Looked up from germline, CDR1 is MDHEN and CDR2 is SYDVKM. The CDR3 has 14 residues. V was clipped by 5 bases and J by 6 bases; unmatched bases: 4.

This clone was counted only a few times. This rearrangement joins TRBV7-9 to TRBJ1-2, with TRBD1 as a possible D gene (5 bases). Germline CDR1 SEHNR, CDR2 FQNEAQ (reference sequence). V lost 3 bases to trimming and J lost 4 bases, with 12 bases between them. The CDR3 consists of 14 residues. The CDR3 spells CASSFETVGYGYTF. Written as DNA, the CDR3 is TGTGCCAGCAGCTTCGAGACAGTCGGCTATGGCTACACCTTC.

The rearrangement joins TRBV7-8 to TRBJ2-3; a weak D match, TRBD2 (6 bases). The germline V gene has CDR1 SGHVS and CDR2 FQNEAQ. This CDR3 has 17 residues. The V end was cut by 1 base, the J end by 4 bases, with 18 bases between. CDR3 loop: CASSLVPQGLPADTQYF. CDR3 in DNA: TGTGCCAGCAGCTTAGTTCCCCAGGGACTCCCCGCAGATACGCAGTATTTT.

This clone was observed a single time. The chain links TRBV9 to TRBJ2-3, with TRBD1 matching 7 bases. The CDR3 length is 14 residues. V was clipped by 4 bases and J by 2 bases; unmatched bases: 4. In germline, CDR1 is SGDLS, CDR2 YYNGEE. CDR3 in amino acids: CASSRDSYTDTQYF. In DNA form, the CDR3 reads TGTGCCAGCAGCCGGGACAGTTACACAGATACGCAGTATTTT.

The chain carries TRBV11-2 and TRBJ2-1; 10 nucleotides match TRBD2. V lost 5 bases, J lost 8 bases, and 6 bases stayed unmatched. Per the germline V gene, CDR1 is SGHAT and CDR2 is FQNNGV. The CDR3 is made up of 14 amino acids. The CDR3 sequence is CASSREGLAYEQFF. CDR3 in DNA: TGTGCCAGCAGCCGAGAGGGACTAGCGTATGAGCAGTTCTTC.